Listed here is a single T cell receptor (beta chain). Its recognized antigen is unknown. Qualities for individual bases were not recorded, and no much larger clone is one base off. This record belongs to a study of yellow fever vaccine responses in identical twins (dated by TCRdb to 2016 to 2019). Looking at the study overall: Focusing on identical twins, the study followed the T cell clones that responded to the vaccine, and did so with precision. Broad study findings and their caveats: The T cell response to vaccination in identical twins was reported by the authors to appear partly convergent and partly personalized.

The library relied on RT-PCR. The instrument given in TCRdb is Illumina HiSeq 2500. The public reads were reprocessed in TCRdb via fastp at Q25 and MiXCR, keeping in-frame beta chains. Duplicate CDR3 protein sequences are folded into a single record with the most common DNA and genes. This sample comprises about 19,000 distinct CDR3 sequences, 65% to 75% of them detected only once. The top ten constitute less than 2.5% of the sample. Measured from the cysteine to the phenylalanine, the CDR3 is 16 residues long. The read is trimmed to its CDR3 DNA, 48 bases read in frame from base 1. The V and J ends are trimmed by 0 bases and 0 bases, leaving 9 bases between them. CDR1 and CDR2, per the germline V gene, are SGDLS and YYNGEE.

This receptor chain uses TRBV9 and TRBJ1-4; the D gene is unclear. The sequence derives from a woman aged 18-29 years who received the yellow fever vaccine. Donor details come from another sample of the same person, matched by shared clones. Source: T cells from blood (PBMCs), unsorted or a sorted subset (not recorded which), taken before or after yellow fever vaccination (not recorded which). The bases read TGTGCCAGCAGCGTAGGGGTGGCTGCAACTAATGAAAAACTGTTTTTT. Its translation is CASSVGVAATNEKLFF.